One sample yielded the 30 T cell receptor beta chains listed below, sequenced in a study of CD8+CD57+ T cells in acquired aplastic anemia. Patients picked for sequencing had shown CD8+CD57+ cell expansion detected by flow cytometry. Using genomic DNA as the template, TCR beta VDJ and CDR3 profiling was carried out. TCRdb ran MiXCR on the reads and lists one entry per CDR3 protein. The sample records 150,000 to 200,000 distinct CDR3 sequences, roughly 45% being singletons. Sequencing was performed on sorted CD4+, CD8+, or CD8+CD57+ T cells (not recorded which) from PBMCs. These receptors all stem from a human donor with aplastic anemia.

This chain uses TRBV28 with TRBJ2-3, with 8 bases aligning to TRBD2. The CDR3 is made up of 15 amino acids. Germline lookup yields CDR1 MDHEN and CDR2 SYDVKM. J gave up 1 base and V 3 bases, and 3 bases lay outside the gene matches. CDR3 region: CASSLPLAGTDTQYF. The CDR3 coding sequence is TGTGCCAGCAGTTTGCCACTAGCGGGCACAGATACGCAGTATTTT.

This clonotype was recorded many times. The chain recombines TRBV20-1 with TRBJ1-5; 8 bases match TRBD1. This CDR3 region has 13 residues. Germline V gene lookup returns CDR1 DFQATT and CDR2 SNEGSKA (reference sequence). Here the CDR3 DNA reads TGCAGCGTCAGGGGGCCTCCTGATCAGCCCCAGCATTTT. It yields the protein CSVRGPPDQPQHF.

The gene calls are TRBV12-3 or TRBV12-4 and TRBJ1-5; D unresolved. This CDR3 spans 14 amino acids. V lost 1 base and J lost 5, with 9 bases in between. This chain's CDR3 is CASSLDRDDQPQHF. The CDR3 bases are TGTGCCAGCAGTTTAGACAGAGATGATCAGCCCCAGCATTTT.

The gene calls are TRBV29-1 and TRBJ2-5; D might be TRBD1 or TRBD2, each matching 5 bases. This CDR3 comprises 11 residues. Germline V CDR1 and CDR2: SQVTM, ANQGSEA. V was shortened by 7 bases and J by 3 bases, with 9 bases between the two germline ends. CDR3 nucleotide sequence: TGCAGCGCTCTGGGGGAAGAGACCCAGTACTTC. Translation: CSALGEETQYF. The full variable domain, its missing parts supplied by reference TRBV29-1 and TRBJ2-5, is SAVISQKPSRDICQRGTSLTIQCQVDSQVTMMFWYRQQPGQSLTLIATANQGSEATYESGFVIDKFPISRPNLTFSTLTVSNMSPEDSSIYLCSALGEETQYFGPGTRLLVL.

The table lists this clonotype with a count of one. One base away lies a much larger clone, so this may be a sequencing read error. The V call is TRBV4-1, the J call TRBJ2-3, with 8 bases aligning to TRBD1. The germline CDR1 and CDR2 sequences are MGHRA and YSYEKL. The CDR3 consists of 15 residues. CDR3 loop: CASSDPGQETDAQYF. Written as DNA, the CDR3 is TGCGCCAGCAGTGACCCGGGACAGGAAACAGATGCGCAGTATTTT.

The rearrangement joins TRBV19 to TRBJ1-5; 8 bases align to TRBD1. Germline assignment: CDR1 LNHDA and CDR2 SQIVND (reference sequence). V shed 3 bases, J shed 4 bases, and the junction held 5 bases outside the gene matches. The CDR3 contains 15 residues. In DNA, the CDR3 is TGTGCCAGTAGTATGGCCAGGGGGCGTAATCAGCCCCAGCATTTT. Protein sequence: CASSMARGRNQPQHF.

Points on this clonotype: It may be a read error: a sequence one base away is much more abundant. This chain connects TRBV12-3 or TRBV12-4 to TRBJ1-1; D remains unclear. Trimming left V 2 bases short and J 1 base short, with 5 bases between. The CDR3 covers 13 residues. The CDR3 nucleotides read TGTGCCAGCAGTTTATGGCAGAACACTGAAGCTTTCTTT. Amino acid sequence: CASSLWQNTEAFF.

This clonotype came up many times. The CDR3 sequence: CASSSLGLGGYTF. CDR3 bases: TGTGCCAGCAGCTCCCTCGGCTTGGGTGGCTACACCTTC. The V and J genes are TRBV7-9 and TRBJ1-2; D remains unclear. Germline V lookup: CDR1 SEHNR, CDR2 FQNEAQ (reference sequence). V gave up 4 bases and J gave up 7 bases, with 13 bases separating them. The CDR3 is 13 amino acids. Supplemented by reference TRBV7-9 and TRBJ1-2, the full variable domain reads DTGVSQNPRHKITKRGQNVTFRCDPISEHNRLYWYRQTLGQGPEFLTYFQNEAQLEKSRLLSDRFSAERPKGSFSTLEIQRTEQGDSAMYLCASSSLGLGGYTFGSGTRLTVV.

The gene calls are TRBV2 and TRBJ1-2; 7 bases are shared with TRBD1. The CDR3 contains 13 residues. Germline lookup yields CDR1 SNHLY and CDR2 FYNNEI. The junction had 6 bases not matched to a gene; V was cut back by 5 bases and J by 6 bases. CDR3 sequence reads: CASSFGTEDGYTF. CDR3 bases: TGTGCCAGCAGTTTTGGGACAGAAGATGGCTACACCTTC.

The chain employs TRBV10-3 and TRBJ2-7, with D tentatively TRBD1 or TRBD2 (5 bases each). Germline V gene lookup returns CDR1 ENHRY and CDR2 SYGVKD. CDR3 length: 14 residues. The V gene lost 2 bases and the J gene lost 5 bases, with 13 bases spanning the gap. The CDR3 loop reads CAISEPVGEDEQYF. In DNA, the CDR3 is TGTGCCATCAGTGAGCCCGTGGGGGAAGACGAGCAGTACTTC.

The V gene is TRBV29-1, the J gene TRBJ1-4; possible D gene TRBD1, 5 bases. V lost 4 bases and J 8 bases, leaving 11 bases between the germline ends. The CDR3 sequence is 12 residues long. Germline values: CDR1 SQVTM, CDR2 ANQGSEA. In DNA form, the CDR3 reads TGCAGCGTTGTAGGGGAAGGAGAAAAACTGTTTTTT. Protein: CSVVGEGEKLFF.

This clonotype was recorded only once. The chain uses TRBV7-7 and TRBJ2-7; D call uncertain. The length of the CDR3 is 12 residues. Trimming cost V 6 bases and J 7 bases, with 13 bases left between them. CDR1 and CDR2 (germline): SSHAT, FNYEAQ (reference sequence). CDR3 residues: CASRIMRPEQYF. DNA for the CDR3: TGTGCCAGCAGGATAATGAGACCAGAGCAGTACTTC.

This clonotype was recorded at least ten times. Mismatch with germline at one junction end may stem from a read error. This chain connects TRBV7-7 to TRBJ2-1, with 8 bases fitting TRBD2. The CDR3 covers 14 residues. Germline V gene lookup returns CDR1 SSHAT and CDR2 FNYEAQ (reference sequence). The CDR3 sequence: CASSSGRANNEQFF. In nucleotides, the CDR3 is TGTGCTAGCAGCTCCGGGAGGGCTAACAATGAGCAGTTCTTC.

A single count supports this clonotype. The gene calls are TRBV6-1 and TRBJ1-1; 7 bases are a match to TRBD1. J lost 1 base, V lost 4 bases, and 6 bases had no gene match. The CDR3 loop spans 15 amino acids. Germline values: CDR1 MNHNS, CDR2 SASEGT. In DNA form, the CDR3 reads TGTGCCAGCAGTGTGCCCCGACAGGGGAACACTGAAGCTTTCTTT. Translated: CASSVPRQGNTEAFF.

The J gene is TRBJ2-7, the V gene TRBV6-1; TRBD1 or TRBD2 may be the D gene (5 bases each). Germline assignment: CDR1 MNHNS and CDR2 SASEGT. The CDR3 consists of 13 residues. The CDR3 DNA sequence: TGTGTCAGCAGACGGGACGGGCTAGGGGAGCAGTACGTC. As protein: CVSRRDGLGEQYV.

Notes on this clonotype: A read error is possible here, since a much larger clone lies one base away. The rearrangement links TRBV4-1 to TRBJ1-5, with a weak D call TRBD1 (5 bases). The CDR3 runs to 16 residues. With 5 bases removed from V and 0 bases from J, the gap between germline ends came to 14 bases. Looked up from germline, CDR1 is MGHRA and CDR2 is YSYEKL. The CDR3 DNA sequence: TGCGCCAGCAGCTTATACAGGCCTTATAGCAATCAGCCCCAGCATTTT. Translation gives CASSLYRPYSNQPQHF.

About this clonotype itself: A single base separates this from a much larger clone, so it may be a read error. The genes are TRBV6-1 and TRBJ1-4; 10 bases are a match to TRBD1. The CDR3 runs to 15 residues. From germline, CDR1 is MNHNS and CDR2 SASEGT. The V segment lost 6 bases and the J segment 4 bases; nucleotides outside the gene matches: 5. This CDR3 reads CASRTGGASNEKLFF. For the CDR3, the DNA is TGTGCCAGCAGGACAGGGGGCGCCAGTAATGAAAAACTGTTTTTT.

This chain uses TRBV9 with TRBJ2-2; D remains unclear. This CDR3 comprises 12 residues. With 4 bases removed from V and 4 bases from J, the gap between germline ends came to 5 bases. Germline assignment: CDR1 SGDLS and CDR2 YYNGEE. CDR3 sequence (DNA): TGTGCCAGCAGCATCACCACCGGGGAGCTGTTTTTT. It yields the protein CASSITTGELFF.

About this clonotype itself: The CDR3 ends on some other residue instead of the conserved phenylalanine or tryptophan, so this is likely a read error. The chain combines TRBV25-1 with TRBJ1-6, with 7 bases that match TRBD1. Germline-derived CDR1 and CDR2 are MGHDK and SYGVNS. The CDR3 runs to 16 residues. CDR3 amino acids: CASSQQGSSYNPPLHC. In DNA form, the CDR3 reads TGTGCCAGCAGCCAACAGGGGAGCTCCTATAATCCACCCCTCCACTGT.

The chain carries TRBV15 and TRBJ2-7; tentatively, D is TRBD1 (5 bases). The V end was cut by 3 bases, the J end by 5 bases, with 8 bases between. CDR1 is LNHNV and CDR2 is YYDKDF in the germline V gene (reference sequence). The CDR3 covers 12 residues. The CDR3 DNA reads TGTGCCACCAGCAGCGGACAAGACGAGCAGTACGTC. Translating it yields CATSSGQDEQYV.

In its sample, this clonotype was seen many times. V and J are TRBV7-9 and TRBJ1-1; 10 nucleotides align to TRBD1. The CDR3 runs to 16 residues. Germline values: CDR1 SEHNR, CDR2 FQNEAQ (reference sequence). The ends lost 5 bases at V and 5 bases at J; junction bases unmatched: 11. The CDR3 loop reads CASSPLGTGARTEAFF. Here the CDR3 DNA reads TGTGCCAGCAGCCCCCTCGGGACAGGGGCGCGGACTGAAGCTTTCTTT.

This clonotype was counted ten times or more. This chain links TRBV19 with TRBJ1-4, with D perhaps TRBD1 (5 bases). V shed 6 bases and J shed 7 bases, with 12 bases lying between them. Per germline, CDR1 LNHDA and CDR2 SQIVND (reference sequence). The CDR3 covers 13 residues. CDR3 nucleotides: TGTGCCAGTAGCCAGGGTCGGAGTGAAAAACTGTTTTTT. It is translated as CASSQGRSEKLFF.

At least ten counts were recorded for this clonotype. V gene TRBV7-9 combines with J gene TRBJ2-3; a possible D gene is TRBD2 (6 bases). This CDR3 is 15 amino acids long. Trimming left V 5 bases short and J 0 bases short, with 12 bases between. From germline, CDR1 is SEHNR and CDR2 FQNEAQ (reference sequence). CDR3 sequence: CASSRLESSTDTQYF. The CDR3 DNA sequence: TGTGCCAGCAGCCGACTAGAATCTAGCACAGATACGCAGTATTTT.

At least ten counts were recorded for this clonotype. As DNA, the CDR3 is TGCGCCAGCAGCTTGGCGAGGGCGGGAGATACGCAGTATTTT. This translates into CASSLARAGDTQYF. The genes are TRBV5-1 and TRBJ2-3; D may be TRBD2 (5 bases). The CDR3 sequence is 14 residues long. CDR1 SGHRS and CDR2 YFSETQ come from the germline V gene. V was pared by 0 bases and J by 5 bases, with 10 bases between.

This clonotype has a count of ten or more. The CDR3 here is CASSPGVYEQYF. The CDR3 DNA reads as TGTGCCAGCAGCCCTGGCGTATACGAGCAGTACTTC. V usage is TRBV12-3 or TRBV12-4 and J usage is TRBJ2-7, with D hard to call. Trimming pared 6 bases from V and 4 bases from J, leaving 10 bases between. This CDR3 is 12 amino acids long.

This clonotype was seen just once. With a much larger clone just one base away, this may be a read error. The genes are TRBV4-2 and TRBJ1-1; D uncertain. Germline V gives CDR1 LGHNA, CDR2 YNFKEQ. This CDR3 region has 13 residues. The CDR3 DNA reads as TGTGCCATCAGCCAAGAAACAGTCTCTGAAGCTTTCTTT. Protein sequence: CAISQETVSEAFF.

There are a few counts of this clonotype. J is TRBJ2-3 and V is TRBV18; TRBD2 matches at 12 bases. The CDR3 runs 16 residues. CDR1 and CDR2 (germline): KGHSH, LQKENI. With V trimmed by 6 bases and J by 4 bases, 8 bases remained unmatched. The CDR3 sequence is CASSSTSGGNPDTQYF. The CDR3 bases are TGTGCCAGCTCGTCTACTAGCGGGGGGAACCCAGATACGCAGTATTTT.

This chain uses TRBV19 with TRBJ1-1, with TRBD1 as a possible D gene (6 bases). The germline V and J ends were trimmed by 6 bases and 1 base, with 15 bases remaining between them. The germline V gene has CDR1 LNHDA and CDR2 SQIVND (reference sequence). This CDR3 has 15 amino acids. The CDR3 nucleotides read TGTGCCAGTAGGCAGACAGGACGAAAGAACACTGAAGCTTTCTTT. This sequence encodes CASRQTGRKNTEAFF. Using reference TRBV19 and TRBJ1-1 for the parts outside the CDR3, the full variable domain is DGGITQSPKYLFRKEGQNVTLSCEQNLNHDAMYWYRQDPGQGLRLIYYSQIVNDFQKGDIAEGYSVSREKKESFPLTVTSAQKNPTAFYLCASRQTGRKNTEAFFGQGTRLTVV.

This sequence joins TRBV25-1 and TRBJ2-7, with no clear D. V dropped 3 bases and J dropped 5 bases, with 14 bases sitting between them. Per germline, CDR1 MGHDK and CDR2 SYGVNS. This CDR3 is 14 amino acids long. The CDR3 is CASSDAWTYHEQYF. CDR3 bases: TGTGCCAGCAGTGACGCCTGGACGTACCACGAGCAGTACTTC.

The chain couples TRBV6-4 to TRBJ2-3; 10 nucleotides agree with TRBD2. CDR3 size: 15 residues. The germline gives CDR1 MRHNA, CDR2 SNTAGT. V lost 2 bases to trimming and J lost 1 base; unmatched junction nucleotides: 0. Written as DNA, the CDR3 is TGTGCCAGCAGTGACGGGACTAGCGGCACAGATACGCAGTATTTT. It codes for CASSDGTSGTDTQYF.